Below, one T cell receptor beta chain is given with its context. Original analysis: Researchers report that nucleated cell counts were estimated from reference gene primer amplification. The data were produced by immunoSEQ multiplex PCR, yet TCRdb's version contains in-frame clones alone and is incomplete. For V, J and clone size, that table is used; D and trimming come from the DNA. The data contain some 70,000 clones, 80% to 90% of them seen just once; the ten biggest clones take up less than 7.5%. Trimming removed 3 bases from V and 6 bases from J; junction bases left unmatched: 14. The CDR3 sequence is 18 residues long. CDR1 is SGHDT and CDR2 is YYEEEE in the germline V gene. This sample is drawn from a study of blood T cell repertoires in COVID-19. Study summary: Collection of acute and convalescent COVID-19 samples took place in the United States, Italy and Spain. Nucleic acid was either cDNA or gDNA, and it came from T cells, B-cell-depleted T cells, or PBMCs.

This TCR derives from a woman of 80 years or more with active COVID-19. Sequenced material: peripheral blood. The chain recombines TRBV5-6 with TRBJ2-1, with 11 nucleotides matching TRBD2. CDR3 residues: CASSSHLGVAGGINEQFF. CDR3 sequence (DNA): TGTGCCAGCAGCTCCCACCTTGGGGTAGCGGGAGGGATCAATGAGCAGTTCTTC.